What follows are 21 T cell receptor beta chains derived from one specimen sequenced in a study of radiation and T cells in renal cell carcinoma. This sample's time point: blood 2 weeks post-SBRT. This sample's treatment: 15 Gy SBRT to primary tumor, nephrectomy 4 weeks later. The data were produced by immunoSEQ multiplex PCR, yet TCRdb's version contains in-frame clones alone and is incomplete. The sample lists some 120,000 clones, about 88% occurring once. The sequencing used blood, collected from a patient whose treatment included radiotherapy and nephrectomy. These TCRs come from a woman aged 70 to 79 with renal cell carcinoma.

The chain uses TRBV5-1 and TRBJ1-1; D remains unclear. Germline CDR1 is SGHRS and CDR2 is YFSETQ. The CDR3 consists of 13 residues. The V end lost 4 bases, the J end lost 3 bases, and 10 bases lay between the germline ends. In DNA, the CDR3 is TGCGCCAGCAGCGTAAAGCTAGACACTGAAGCTTTCTTT. Amino acid sequence: CASSVKLDTEAFF.

The genes are TRBV19 and TRBJ1-2; D is unresolved. Trimming removed 5 bases at V and 5 bases at J, with 15 bases between. The length of the CDR3 is 14 residues. Germline V gene data show CDR1 as LNHDA and CDR2 as SQIVND (reference sequence). This CDR3 reads CASSSTGKLYGYTF. CDR3 DNA sequence: TGTGCCAGTAGTTCGACGGGGAAACTATATGGCTACACCTTC.

This sequence joins TRBV9 and TRBJ2-1; D possibly uses TRBD1 or TRBD2 (5 bases each). CDR1 and CDR2 (germline): SGDLS, YYNGEE. CDR3 length equals 15 residues. V lost 3 bases to trimming and J lost 6 bases, with 16 bases between them. The CDR3 DNA reads as TGTGCCAGCAGCGCCTCCGGGACCACGGGCAATGAGCAGTTCTTC. Translation gives CASSASGTTGNEQFF.

This sequence joins TRBV4-2 and TRBJ2-2, with a possible D match to TRBD1 (5 bases). V shed 4 bases and J shed 7 bases, with 16 bases lying between them. Germline values: CDR1 LGHNA, CDR2 YNFKEQ. The CDR3 is made up of 15 amino acids. The CDR3 coding sequence is TGTGCCAGCAGCCCAGTAGTAGGGGTGGACGGGGAGCTGTTTTTT. Protein: CASSPVVGVDGELFF.

This sequence joins TRBV9 and TRBJ1-2, with 9 bases matching TRBD1. The CDR3 runs 16 residues. CDR1 SGDLS and CDR2 YYNGEE come from the germline V gene. V lost 4 bases to trimming and J lost 7 bases; unmatched junction nucleotides: 14. The CDR3 DNA follows: TGTGCCAGCAGCTCCAGGGTCGCACAGGGGGCTTCTGGCTACACCTTC. It codes for CASSSRVAQGASGYTF.

The chain links TRBV9 to TRBJ1-1; D is uncertain. V was pared by 6 bases and J by 0 bases, with 12 bases between. The CDR3 consists of 14 residues. In germline, CDR1 is SGDLS, CDR2 YYNGEE. The CDR3 region has the DNA TGTGCCAGCAAAGAGGTGGCGATGAACACTGAAGCTTTCTTT. Protein product: CASKEVAMNTEAFF.

This chain's CDR3 is CASRLASQGAYEQYF. The CDR3 region has the DNA TGTGCCAGCAGGCTTGCGAGCCAGGGGGCCTACGAGCAGTACTTC. The chain joins TRBV7-2 to TRBJ2-7; 7 bases match TRBD1. This CDR3 region has 15 residues. From germline, CDR1 is SGHTA and CDR2 FQGNSA. Unmatched junction bases numbered 10, after V lost 6 bases and J lost 2 bases.

The V call is TRBV9, the J call TRBJ2-7; 7 bases line up with TRBD1. The J segment lost 3 bases and the V segment lost 0 bases, leaving 9 bases of the junction unmatched. Germline CDR1 and CDR2: SGDLS and YYNGEE. There are 16 residues in the CDR3. The CDR3 sequence is CASSVAPDRKDYEQYF. DNA for the CDR3: TGTGCCAGCAGCGTAGCCCCGGACAGGAAGGACTACGAGCAGTACTTC.

The genes are TRBV30 and TRBJ2-5, with TRBD2 identical over 7 bases. Germline assignment: CDR1 GTSNPN and CDR2 SVGIG (reference sequence). Trimming took 4 bases from V and 1 from J; bases not matched to a gene: 0. The CDR3 is made up of 12 amino acids. The CDR3 sequence is CAWTSGQETQYF. CDR3 bases: TGTGCCTGGACTAGCGGCCAAGAGACCCAGTACTTC.

The gene calls are TRBV2 and TRBJ1-6; TRBD1 agrees at 7 bases. With V trimmed by 7 bases and J by 6 bases, 6 bases remained unmatched. From germline, CDR1 is SNHLY and CDR2 FYNNEI. The CDR3 has 14 amino acids. CDR3 bases: TGTGCCAGCAATTACAGGGGTGCTAATTCACCCCTCCACTTT. Protein product: CASNYRGANSPLHF.

This clone appeared a few times. This chain uses TRBV7-6 with TRBJ2-2, with D perhaps TRBD2 (7 bases). Looked up from germline, CDR1 is SGHVS and CDR2 is FNYEAQ. The CDR3 contains 16 residues. Trimming stripped 1 base from V and 1 base from J, with 10 bases between. The CDR3, as DNA: TGTGCCAGCAGCTTAGACGGGGGGCAGAACACCGGGGAGCTGTTTTTT. This translates into CASSLDGGQNTGELFF.

This chain uses TRBV28 with TRBJ1-5; possible D gene TRBD1, 5 bases. Germline V gene sequence: CDR1 MDHEN, CDR2 SYDVKM. The CDR3 consists of 15 residues. V lost 3 bases to trimming and J lost 5 bases, with 14 bases between them. The CDR3 spells CASSFWGVNYQPQHF. CDR3 nucleotides: TGTGCCAGCAGTTTTTGGGGCGTCAACTATCAGCCCCAGCATTTT.

The chain joins TRBV2 to TRBJ1-2; 11 bases are shared with TRBD1. The CDR3 runs 15 residues. Germline-derived CDR1 and CDR2 are SNHLY and FYNNEI. J was trimmed by 4 bases and V by 1 base; bases with no gene match: 2. CDR3 residues: CASSEVGQGGYGYTF. The CDR3 DNA follows: TGTGCCAGCAGTGAAGTGGGACAGGGGGGCTATGGCTACACCTTC.

This sequence joins TRBV5-1 and TRBJ1-1, with 9 positions matching TRBD1. Germline V gene data show CDR1 as SGHRS and CDR2 as YFSETQ. Germline trimming cut 4 bases from V and 0 bases from J; bases unmatched to any gene: 7. The length of the CDR3 is 16 residues. The CDR3 sequence is CASSLGTGTMNTEAFF. The CDR3 bases are TGCGCCAGCAGCCTCGGGACAGGGACTATGAACACTGAAGCTTTCTTT.

The chain has TRBV27 and TRBJ2-7; D is possibly TRBD1 (5 bases). The CDR3 runs to 14 residues. CDR1 and CDR2 (germline): MNHEY, SMNVEV (reference sequence). V was pared by 3 bases and J by 0 bases, with 9 bases between. DNA for the CDR3: TGTGCCAGCAGTTTTACAGGAATCTCCTACGAGCAGTACTTC. The encoded protein is CASSFTGISYEQYF.

This chain uses TRBV19 with TRBJ2-5; D perhaps matches TRBD2 (6 bases). The CDR3 loop spans 18 amino acids. Trimming removed 1 base at V and 2 bases at J, with 20 bases between. CDR1 is LNHDA and CDR2 is SQIVND in the germline V gene (reference sequence). This CDR3 is CASSIAPGSRGRQETQYF. CDR3 DNA: TGTGCCAGTAGTATAGCCCCCGGGAGCCGGGGCAGACAAGAGACCCAGTACTTC.

The chain links TRBV6-1 to TRBJ1-2, with 8 bases identical to TRBD1. The CDR3 extends over 13 amino acids. The V gene's germline CDR1 is MNHNS and CDR2 SASEGT. Trimming at V came to 8 bases and at J to 8 bases, leaving 10 bases not matched to a gene. The CDR3 DNA follows: TGTGCCAGCGCTCTGGCAGGGGGCGTCGGCTACACCTTC. Translating it yields CASALAGGVGYTF.

This CDR3 is CASSDATRGGQPQHF. The CDR3 region has the DNA TGTGCCAGCAGTGACGCAACAAGGGGAGGTCAGCCCCAGCATTTT. The chain joins TRBV6-1 to TRBJ1-5; TRBD1 might be the D (5 bases). The germline V and J ends were trimmed by 3 bases and 6 bases, with 15 bases remaining between them. The germline CDR1 and CDR2 sequences are MNHNS and SASEGT. The CDR3 runs 15 residues.

The chain links TRBV6-1 to TRBJ1-5; no reliable D call. The CDR3 has 15 residues. Germline lookup yields CDR1 MNHNS and CDR2 SASEGT. Trimming left V 6 bases short and J 5 bases short, with 17 bases between. The CDR3 sequence is CASRGSQASYQPQHF. The CDR3 nucleotides read TGTGCCAGCAGAGGATCTCAGGCGAGTTATCAGCCCCAGCATTTT.

V is TRBV30 and J is TRBJ1-1; TRBD1 agrees at 8 bases. The germline gives CDR1 GTSNPN, CDR2 SVGIG (reference sequence). Trimming cost V 3 bases and J 8 bases; bases outside gene matches: 11. The CDR3 is 14 residues long. CDR3 loop: CAWRTPGGAGEAFF. The CDR3 nucleotides read TGTGCCTGGAGAACTCCAGGGGGCGCGGGGGAAGCTTTCTTT.

This chain joins TRBV19 and TRBJ1-1; tentatively, D is TRBD1 (5 bases). The CDR3 is 14 amino acids. Deletions cut 3 bases from V and 6 bases from J, with 14 bases between. Germline lookup yields CDR1 LNHDA and CDR2 SQIVND (reference sequence). Here the CDR3 DNA reads TGTGCCAGTAGTATTAGAGGGGAAGGCGCTGAAGCTTTCTTT. This translates into CASSIRGEGAEAFF.